The 11 T cell receptor beta chains below were found in one sample sequenced in a study of CD8+CD57+ T cells in acquired aplastic anemia (dated by TCRdb to between 2017 and 2018). Reads for this sample came from an Illumina HiSeq 2000. Profiling of TCR beta VDJ combinations and CDR3 sequences used genomic DNA as the template. TCRdb's own reprocessing of the public reads used fastp at Q25 and MiXCR and kept productive beta chains. One record per CDR3 amino acid sequence lists the most common genes and DNA. The table for this sample lists about 200,000 distinct CDR3 sequences; about 62% of them were counted only once. The ten largest account for around 60% of the sample. Patients chosen for sequencing had shown expansion of CD8+CD57+ cells by flow cytometry. Specimen: sorted CD4+, CD8+, or CD8+CD57+ T cells (not recorded which) from PBMCs. The receptors come from a human donor with aplastic anemia.

As DNA, the CDR3 is TGCAGTGCTAGAGGACTAGCGAGGGAGACCCAGTACTTC. This encodes CSARGLARETQYF. V is TRBV20-1 and J is TRBJ2-5; 8 bases are a match to TRBD2. Germline V gene data show CDR1 as DFQATT and CDR2 as SNEGSKA (reference sequence). The CDR3 is 13 residues long. V shed 1 base, J shed 5 bases, and the junction held 3 bases outside the gene matches.

The J gene is TRBJ1-4, the V gene TRBV25-1; D uncertain. The CDR3 is made up of 14 amino acids. Germline V gene sequence: CDR1 MGHDK, CDR2 SYGVNS. V was trimmed by 2 bases and J by 0 bases, leaving 4 bases between them. This CDR3 is CASSEVATNEKLFF. CDR3 DNA: TGTGCCAGCAGTGAAGTTGCAACTAATGAAAAACTGTTTTTT. The entire variable domain, with the rest obtained from reference TRBV25-1 and TRBJ1-4, is as follows: EADIYQTPRYLVIGTGKKITLECSQTMGHDKMYWYQQDPGMELHLIHYSYGVNSTEKGDLSSESTVSRIRTEHFPLTLESARPSHTSQYLCASSEVATNEKLFFGSGTQLSVL.

The chain recombines TRBV19 with TRBJ2-7, with unresolved D. Germline lookup yields CDR1 LNHDA and CDR2 SQIVND (reference sequence). V gave up 3 bases and J gave up 2 bases, with 11 bases separating them. This CDR3 spans 14 amino acids. CDR3 loop: CASSMVVEPYEQYF. The CDR3 DNA reads as TGTGCCAGTAGTATGGTAGTTGAGCCCTACGAGCAGTACTTC.

This clonotype was recorded a few times. The rearrangement links TRBV2 to TRBJ1-1; 9 bases align to TRBD1. The CDR3 is 13 amino acids. V shed 10 bases, J shed 1 base, and the junction held 4 bases outside the gene matches. The V gene's germline CDR1 is SNHLY and CDR2 FYNNEI. CDR3 in amino acids: CATTQGANTEAFF. CDR3 nucleotide sequence: TGTGCCACCACACAGGGGGCGAACACTGAAGCTTTCTTT.

This clonotype was observed at least ten times. The DNA is left out, because the CDR3 cannot be placed on it with certainty; the CDR3 is given as TCRdb lists it. The V gene is TRBV5-1, the J gene TRBJ2-7; the table's D call, TRBD1, was not checked against the DNA. With termini counted, the CDR3 has 15 amino acids. Germline values: CDR1 SGHRS, CDR2 YFSETQ. CDR3 residues: CASRWGTGISYEQHF.

This clonotype was counted at least ten times. The CDR3 here is CASSQDSTGLDSPLHF. The CDR3 coding sequence is TGCGCCAGCAGCCAAGATTCGACGGGCCTCGACTCACCCCTCCACTTT. The genes are TRBV4-1 and TRBJ1-6; D not certain. CDR3 size: 16 residues. Deletions cut 0 bases from V and 10 bases from J, with 16 bases between. The germline gives CDR1 MGHRA, CDR2 YSYEKL.

V usage is TRBV7-3 and J usage is TRBJ2-3, with 8 bases that match TRBD1. Germline V gene sequence: CDR1 SGHTA, CDR2 FQGTGA. The trim removed 5 bases at V and 1 base at J, leaving 8 bases unmatched. The CDR3 length is 16 residues. CDR3 sequence: CASSDGQGGGTDTQYF. The CDR3 bases are TGTGCCAGCAGCGACGGACAGGGTGGTGGCACAGATACGCAGTATTTT.

The chain links TRBV11-2 to TRBJ2-7, with 12 bases that match TRBD2. This CDR3 has 14 amino acids. V lost 6 bases and J lost 4; bases outside the gene matches: 4. Germline CDR1 is SGHAT and CDR2 is FQNNGV. CDR3 in amino acids: CASRRTSGTYEQYF. For the CDR3, the DNA is TGTGCCAGCAGACGGACTAGCGGGACGTACGAGCAGTACTTC.

This clonotype was recorded many times. The chain links TRBV13 to TRBJ2-2; D call uncertain. The CDR3 sequence is 15 residues long. CDR1 and CDR2 (germline): PRHDT, FYEKMQ (reference sequence). V lost 0 bases to trimming and J lost 7 bases, with 12 bases between them. The CDR3 loop is CASSLGDGVVGELFF. The CDR3 bases are TGTGCCAGCAGCTTAGGGGACGGAGTCGTCGGGGAGCTGTTTTTT. Full variable domain (remainder filled in from reference TRBV13 and TRBJ2-2): AAGVIQSPRHLIKEKRETATLKCYPIPRHDTVYWYQQGPGQDPQFLISFYEKMQSDKGSIPDRFSAQQFSDYHSELNMSSLELGDSALYFCASSLGDGVVGELFFGEGSRLTVL.

The rearrangement joins TRBV7-6 to TRBJ2-7; 7 bases map to TRBD1. V lost 5 bases, J lost 3 bases, and 7 bases stayed unmatched. There are 14 residues in the CDR3. CDR1 SGHVS and CDR2 FNYEAQ come from the germline V gene. The CDR3 region has the DNA TGTGCCAGCAGCGCGGGCAGGGGGAACTACGAGCAGTACTTC. It codes for CASSAGRGNYEQYF.

This chain's CDR3 is CASSEYMGERNGYTF. CDR3 bases: TGTGCCAGCAGTGAATATATGGGGGAAAGAAACGGCTACACCTTC. This rearrangement joins TRBV25-1 to TRBJ1-2; tentatively, D is TRBD1 (5 bases). Germline CDR1 and CDR2: MGHDK and SYGVNS. V lost 0 bases and J lost 8, with 16 bases in between. There are 15 residues in the CDR3.